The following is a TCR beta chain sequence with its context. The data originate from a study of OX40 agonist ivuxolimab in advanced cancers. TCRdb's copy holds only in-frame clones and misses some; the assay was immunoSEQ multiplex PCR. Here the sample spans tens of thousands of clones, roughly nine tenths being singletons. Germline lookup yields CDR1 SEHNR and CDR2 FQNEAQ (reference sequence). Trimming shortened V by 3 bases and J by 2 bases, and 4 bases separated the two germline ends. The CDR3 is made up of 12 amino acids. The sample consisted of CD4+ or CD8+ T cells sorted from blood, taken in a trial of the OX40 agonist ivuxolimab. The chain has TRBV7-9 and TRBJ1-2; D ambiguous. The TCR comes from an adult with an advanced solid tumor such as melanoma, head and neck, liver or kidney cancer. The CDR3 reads CASSFVNYGYTF. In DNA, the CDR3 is TGTGCCAGCAGCTTTGTGAACTATGGCTACACCTTC. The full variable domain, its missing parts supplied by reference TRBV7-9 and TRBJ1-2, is DTGVSQNPRHKITKRGQNVTFRCDPISEHNRLYWYRQTLGQGPEFLTYFQNEAQLEKSRLLSDRFSAERPKGSFSTLEIQRTEQGDSAMYLCASSFVNYGYTFGSGTRLTVV.